This T cell receptor beta chain appears in the sequencing data of a study of T cells in Graves' hyperthyroidism and ophthalmopathy. The J segment lost 0 bases and the V segment lost 3 bases, leaving 6 bases of the junction unmatched. Germline CDR1 SGDLS, CDR2 YYNGEE. The CDR3 has 16 amino acids. This clonotype came up a few times. Regions amplified from RNA transcripts were the TCR beta CDR3 regions. HTBI primers were the set used in a first-round RT-PCR of the TCR CDR3. TCRdb re-analysed the multiplex PCR reads in MiXCR, keeping a single row per CDR3 protein. The sample shows some 800,000 distinct CDR3 sequences, 38% of them seen only once.

The chain uses TRBV9 and TRBJ1-3; 7 nucleotides align to TRBD1. The clonotype originates from a man between 18 and 29 years old with Graves' hyperthyroidism. Sequencing input: blood. The CDR3 reads CASSEGQNFSGNTIYF. The CDR3 nucleotides read TGTGCCAGCAGCGAGGGACAGAATTTCTCTGGAAACACCATATATTTT.